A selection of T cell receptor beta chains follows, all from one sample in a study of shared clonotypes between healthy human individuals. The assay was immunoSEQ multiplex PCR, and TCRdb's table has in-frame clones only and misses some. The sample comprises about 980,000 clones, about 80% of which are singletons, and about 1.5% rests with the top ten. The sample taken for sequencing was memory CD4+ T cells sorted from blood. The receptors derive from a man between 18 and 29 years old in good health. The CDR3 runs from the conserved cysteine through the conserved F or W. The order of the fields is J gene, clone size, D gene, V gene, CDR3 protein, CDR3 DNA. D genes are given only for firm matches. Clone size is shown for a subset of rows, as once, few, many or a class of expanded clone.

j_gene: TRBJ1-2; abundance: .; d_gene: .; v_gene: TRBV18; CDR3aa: CASSPGGTGMDYGYTF; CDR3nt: TGTGCCAGCTCACCTGGGGGTACAGGGATGGACTATGGCTACACCTTC
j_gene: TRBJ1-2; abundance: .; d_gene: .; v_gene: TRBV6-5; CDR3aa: CASTRGVDYGYTF; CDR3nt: TGTGCCAGCACCAGGGGTGTCGACTATGGCTACACCTTC
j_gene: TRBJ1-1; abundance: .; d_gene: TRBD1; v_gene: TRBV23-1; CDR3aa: CASSQSIDRDTEAFF; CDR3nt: TGCGCCAGCAGTCAATCGATAGACAGGGACACTGAAGCTTTCTTT
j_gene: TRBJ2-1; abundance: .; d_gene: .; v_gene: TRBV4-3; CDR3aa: CASSLRPSGFDEQFF; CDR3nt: TGCGCCAGCAGTCTTAGACCGTCGGGATTCGATGAGCAGTTCTTC
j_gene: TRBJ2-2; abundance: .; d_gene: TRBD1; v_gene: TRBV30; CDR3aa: CAWSARDRGGGELFF; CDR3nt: TGTGCCTGGAGTGCCCGGGACAGGGGCGGCGGGGAGCTGTTTTTT
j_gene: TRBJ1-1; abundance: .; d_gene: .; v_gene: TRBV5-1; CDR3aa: CASGEGTATEAFF; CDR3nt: TGCGCCAGCGGTGAGGGGACGGCAACTGAAGCTTTCTTT
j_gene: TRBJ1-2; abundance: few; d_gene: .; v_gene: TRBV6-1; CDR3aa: CASSGGVWWAGYGYTF; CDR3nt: TGTGCCAGCAGTGGAGGTGTGTGGTGGGCCGGCTATGGCTACACCTTC
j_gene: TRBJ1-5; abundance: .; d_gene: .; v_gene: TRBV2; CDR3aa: CASKAGDTRNQPQHF; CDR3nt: TGTGCCAGCAAAGCCGGGGACACTAGAAATCAGCCCCAGCATTTT
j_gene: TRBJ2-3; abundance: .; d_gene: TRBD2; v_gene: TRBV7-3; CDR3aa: CASSWTSGVTDTQYF; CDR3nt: TGTGCCAGCAGCTGGACTAGCGGGGTTACAGATACGCAGTATTTT
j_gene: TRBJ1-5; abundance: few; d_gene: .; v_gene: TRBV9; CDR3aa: CASSVDISTNQPQHF; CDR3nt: TGTGCCAGCAGCGTAGACATCTCTACCAATCAGCCCCAGCATTTT
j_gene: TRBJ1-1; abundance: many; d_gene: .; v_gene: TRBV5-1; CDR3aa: CASSLVGRIRRGEAFF; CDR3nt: TGCGCCAGCAGCTTGGTAGGCAGAATTAGAAGAGGTGAAGCTTTCTTT
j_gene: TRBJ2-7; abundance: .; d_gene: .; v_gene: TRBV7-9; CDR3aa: CASLSDSSYEQYF; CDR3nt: TGTGCCAGCTTATCCGACAGCTCCTACGAGCAGTACTTC
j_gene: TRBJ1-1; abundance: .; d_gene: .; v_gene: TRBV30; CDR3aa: CAWSGGPEAFF; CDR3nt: TGTGCCTGGAGTGGGGGACCTGAAGCTTTCTTT
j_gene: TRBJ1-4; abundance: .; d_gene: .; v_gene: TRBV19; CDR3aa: CASSGGLRSEKLFF; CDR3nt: TGTGCCAGTAGTGGAGGGCTGAGGAGTGAAAAACTGTTTTTT
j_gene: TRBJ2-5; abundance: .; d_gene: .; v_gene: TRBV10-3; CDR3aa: CAISDAVQGETQYF; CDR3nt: TGTGCCATCAGTGATGCCGTCCAGGGGGAGACCCAGTACTTC
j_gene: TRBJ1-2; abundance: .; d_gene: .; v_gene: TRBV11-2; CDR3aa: CASTTAAGVNYGYTF; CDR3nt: TGTGCCAGCACCACCGCGGCAGGGGTTAACTATGGCTACACCTTC
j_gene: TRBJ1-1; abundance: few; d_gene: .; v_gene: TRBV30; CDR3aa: CAWTSVHVSNTEAFF; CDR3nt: TGTGCCTGGACTTCCGTGCACGTGAGTAACACTGAAGCTTTCTTT
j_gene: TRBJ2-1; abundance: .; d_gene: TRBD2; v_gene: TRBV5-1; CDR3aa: CASSSGLANEQFF; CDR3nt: TGCGCCAGCAGCTCGGGACTAGCGAATGAGCAGTTCTTC
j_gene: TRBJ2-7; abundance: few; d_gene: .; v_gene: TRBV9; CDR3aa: CASSVGGRGSEQYF; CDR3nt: TGTGCCAGCAGCGTAGGGGGTCGGGGATCCGAGCAGTACTTC
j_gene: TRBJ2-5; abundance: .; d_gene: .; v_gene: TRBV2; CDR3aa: CASRYRGRETQYF; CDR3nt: TGTGCCAGCAGATATCGGGGGAGAGAGACCCAGTACTTC
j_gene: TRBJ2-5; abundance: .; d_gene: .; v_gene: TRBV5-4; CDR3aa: CASSSEDRGSQETQYF; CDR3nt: TGTGCCAGCAGCTCCGAGGATAGGGGATCCCAAGAGACCCAGTACTTC
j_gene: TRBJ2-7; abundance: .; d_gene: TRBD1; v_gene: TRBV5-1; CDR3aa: CASSLVGYRDRGYEQYF; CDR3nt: TGCGCCAGCAGCTTGGTTGGATACCGGGACAGGGGATACGAGCAGTACTTC
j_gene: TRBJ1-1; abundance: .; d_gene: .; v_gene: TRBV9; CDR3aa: CASSVLGTANTEAFF; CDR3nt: TGTGCCAGCAGCGTCCTCGGGACGGCGAACACTGAAGCTTTCTTT
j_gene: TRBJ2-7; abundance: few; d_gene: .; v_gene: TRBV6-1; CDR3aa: CATATGTLGAYEQYF; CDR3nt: TGTGCCACCGCTACCGGGACACTGGGGGCCTACGAGCAGTACTTC
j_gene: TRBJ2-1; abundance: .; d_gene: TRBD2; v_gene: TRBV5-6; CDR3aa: CASNSGRWRDEQFF; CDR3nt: TGTGCCAGCAACAGCGGGAGATGGCGCGATGAGCAGTTCTTC
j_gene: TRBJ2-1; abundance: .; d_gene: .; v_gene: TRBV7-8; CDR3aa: CASSLDYGTANEQFF; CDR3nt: TGTGCCAGCAGCTTAGATTATGGGACTGCCAATGAGCAGTTCTTC
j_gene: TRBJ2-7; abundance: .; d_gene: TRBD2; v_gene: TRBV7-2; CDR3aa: CASRLAGGAYEQYF; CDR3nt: TGTGCCAGCAGATTAGCGGGAGGAGCCTACGAGCAGTACTTC
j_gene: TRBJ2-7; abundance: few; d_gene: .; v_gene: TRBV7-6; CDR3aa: CASSLAAGRAYEQYF; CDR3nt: TGTGCCAGCAGCTTAGCGGCTGGCAGGGCCTACGAGCAGTACTTC
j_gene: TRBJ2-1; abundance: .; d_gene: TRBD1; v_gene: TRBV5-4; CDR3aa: CASTPGQESYNEQFF; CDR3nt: TGTGCCAGCACCCCGGGACAGGAGTCCTACAATGAGCAGTTCTTC
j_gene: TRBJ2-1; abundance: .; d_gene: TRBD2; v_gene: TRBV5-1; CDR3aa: CASSSGLANEQFF; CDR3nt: TGCGCCAGCAGCTCCGGACTAGCGAATGAGCAGTTCTTC
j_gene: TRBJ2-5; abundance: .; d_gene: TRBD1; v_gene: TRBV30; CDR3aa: CAWSLQGAGEQYF; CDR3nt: TGTGCCTGGAGTTTACAGGGGGCGGGGGAGCAGTACTTC
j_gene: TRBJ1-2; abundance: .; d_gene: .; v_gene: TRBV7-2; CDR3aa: CASSFSGAGWGYTF; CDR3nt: TGTGCCAGCAGCTTTTCGGGAGCGGGATGGGGCTACACCTTC
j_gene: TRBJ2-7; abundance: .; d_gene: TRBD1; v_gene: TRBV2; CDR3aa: CASSERRRDRGQNEQYF; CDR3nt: TGTGCCAGCAGTGAACGCCGGAGGGACAGGGGGCAGAACGAGCAGTACTTC
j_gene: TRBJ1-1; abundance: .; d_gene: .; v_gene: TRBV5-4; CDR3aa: CASSLSWGTEAFF; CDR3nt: TGTGCCAGCAGCTTGTCATGGGGGACTGAAGCTTTCTTT
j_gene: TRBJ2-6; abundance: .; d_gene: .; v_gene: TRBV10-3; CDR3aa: CAISGGAGANVLTF; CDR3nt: TGTGCCATCAGTGGGGGGGCTGGGGCCAACGTCCTGACTTTC
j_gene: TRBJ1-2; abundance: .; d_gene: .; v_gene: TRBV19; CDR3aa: CASTHPIKGYGYTF; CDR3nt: TGTGCCAGTACCCACCCAATAAAGGGCTATGGCTACACCTTC
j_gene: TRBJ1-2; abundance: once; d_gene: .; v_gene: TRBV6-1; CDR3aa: CASSEAGKGVNYGYTF; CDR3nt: TGTGCCAGCAGTGAAGCGGGTAAGGGGGTGAACTATGGCTACACCTTC
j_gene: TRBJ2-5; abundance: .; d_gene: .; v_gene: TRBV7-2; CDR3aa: CASSSSIYQETQYF; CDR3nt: TGTGCCAGCAGCTCCAGCATTTACCAAGAGACCCAGTACTTC
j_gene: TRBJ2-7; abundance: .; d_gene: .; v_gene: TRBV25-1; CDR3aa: CANARGTYEQYF; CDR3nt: TGTGCCAACGCGAGAGGAACCTACGAGCAGTACTTC
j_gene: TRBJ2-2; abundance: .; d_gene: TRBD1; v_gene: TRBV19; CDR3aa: CASTQQGQGAGELFF; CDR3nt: TGTGCCAGTACTCAACAAGGGCAGGGGGCCGGGGAGCTGTTTTTT
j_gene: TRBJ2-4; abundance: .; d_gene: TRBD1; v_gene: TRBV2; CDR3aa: CASRDRVVNIQYF; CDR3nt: TGTGCCAGCAGGGACAGGGTGGTCAACATTCAGTACTTC
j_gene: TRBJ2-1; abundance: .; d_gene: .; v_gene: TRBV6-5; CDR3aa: CASSYQRTGNEQFF; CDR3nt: TGTGCCAGCAGTTACCAGCGTACGGGCAATGAGCAGTTCTTC
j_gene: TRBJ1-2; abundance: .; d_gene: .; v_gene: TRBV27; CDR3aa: CASSREPGAVYGYTF; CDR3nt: TGTGCCAGCAGCCGAGAGCCGGGGGCGGTCTATGGCTACACCTTC
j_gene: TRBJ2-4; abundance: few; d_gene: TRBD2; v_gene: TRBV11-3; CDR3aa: CASSPGLAGGNIQYF; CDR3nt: TGTGCCAGCAGCCCGGGACTAGCGGGGGGAAACATTCAGTACTTC
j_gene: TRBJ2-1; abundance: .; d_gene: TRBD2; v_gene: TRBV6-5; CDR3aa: CATLAGAGDEQFF; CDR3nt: TGTGCCACCCTAGCGGGCGCAGGTGATGAGCAGTTCTTC
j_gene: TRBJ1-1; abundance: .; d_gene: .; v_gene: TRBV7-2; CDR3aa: CASSLASAVGPEAFF; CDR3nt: TGTGCCAGCAGCTTAGCGTCGGCAGTCGGGCCTGAAGCTTTCTTT
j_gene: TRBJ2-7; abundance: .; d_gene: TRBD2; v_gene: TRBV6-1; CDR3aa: CASSEAPGGGATEQYF; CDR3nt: TGTGCCAGCAGTGAAGCGCCCGGCGGGGGGGCCACCGAGCAGTACTTC
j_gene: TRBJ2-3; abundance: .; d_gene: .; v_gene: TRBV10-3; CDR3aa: CAISAGLGTQYF; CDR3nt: TGTGCCATCAGTGCGGGACTGGGAACGCAGTATTTT
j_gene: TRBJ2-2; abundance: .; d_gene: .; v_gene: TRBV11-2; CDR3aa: CASQTYANTGELFF; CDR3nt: TGTGCCAGCCAGACCTACGCGAACACCGGGGAGCTGTTTTTT
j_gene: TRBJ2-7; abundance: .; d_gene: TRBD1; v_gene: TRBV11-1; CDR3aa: CASSLEQGVNYEQYF; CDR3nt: TGTGCCAGCAGCTTGGAACAGGGGGTAAATTACGAGCAGTACTTC
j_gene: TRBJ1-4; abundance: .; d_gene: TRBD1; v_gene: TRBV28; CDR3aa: CASRGGDRGNEKLFF; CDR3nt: TGTGCCAGCAGGGGAGGGGACAGGGGTAATGAAAAACTGTTTTTT